Listed below are T cell receptor beta chains from one sample, sequenced in a study of blood T cells in healthy people across ages. TCRdb passed the 5' RACE reads through MiXCR, listing each CDR3 protein once. Seen here are about 640,000 distinct CDR3 sequences, roughly 50% observed once, and the top ten hold around 37%. Sequenced: blood. These receptors were collected from a man aged 55 to 70 in good health. CDR3s include the opening cysteine and the closing phenylalanine or tryptophan. The D gene is left open where the match is weak. Size tells how often a clone was seen (once, few, many) or the class of an expanded clone, and some rows leave it out.

J | V | D | size | DNA | CDR3
TRBJ2-1 | TRBV11-2 | TRBD2 | . | TGTGCCAGCAGCTTGGAGCGGGGCTCCTACAATGAGCAGTTCTTC | CASSLERGSYNEQFF
TRBJ1-5 | TRBV5-5 | . | . | TGTGCCAGCAGCTTGGCTGTGGTTGGAAGCCAGCCCCAGCATTTT | CASSLAVVGSQPQHF
TRBJ2-7 | TRBV15 | . | few | TGTGCCACCAGCAGAGGCCTACAGGGAGGGGGCTCCTACGAGCAGTACTTC | CATSRGLQGGGSYEQYF
TRBJ2-1 | TRBV4-2 | TRBD1 | . | TGTGCCAGCAGCCAAGATGGGGACAGGGCCTACAATGAGCAGTTCTTC | CASSQDGDRAYNEQFF
TRBJ1-6 | TRBV5-1 | . | . | TGCGCCAGCAGCTTGGTGACAGGAAATTCACCCCTCCACTTT | CASSLVTGNSPLHF
TRBJ2-5 | TRBV29-1 | TRBD2 | . | TGCAGCGTCCCTAGCGGGGGAAGGGAGACCCAGTACTTC | CSVPSGGRETQYF
TRBJ2-5 | TRBV12-3/TRBV12-4 | TRBD2 | . | TGTGCCTGCAGCTCCGCGGGACTAGCGGGGGGGACCCAGTACTTC | CACSSAGLAGGTQYF
TRBJ2-7 | TRBV7-9 | . | . | TGTGCCAGCAGCTTAAACCCGGGGACCCTCGCCGAGCAGTACTTC | CASSLNPGTLAEQYF
TRBJ2-7 | TRBV6-5 | TRBD1 | . | TGTGCCAGCAGTTACACCCCGACCGGGACAGGGTTATACGAGCAGTACTTC | CASSYTPTGTGLYEQYF
TRBJ2-5 | TRBV20-1 | . | . | TGCAGTGCTAGACGGACCCTGGGAGGAGAGACCCAGTACTTC | CSARRTLGGETQYF
TRBJ1-2 | TRBV5-1 | . | . | TGCGCCAGCAGTCAGGACGGAGGCTATGGCTACACCTTC | CASSQDGGYGYTF
TRBJ2-1 | TRBV7-2 | TRBD2 | . | TGTGCCAGCAGCTTAACGGCGGGGGGGCAGGATGAGCAGTTCTTC | CASSLTAGGQDEQFF
TRBJ1-4 | TRBV27 | . | . | TGTGCCAGCAGTTCTAAGGTGGAAAAGGAAAAACTGTTTTTT | CASSSKVEKEKLFF
TRBJ1-2 | TRBV3-1 | . | . | TGTGCCAGCAGCCAACGAGACGGCCTGGGCGGCTACACCTTC | CASSQRDGLGGYTF
TRBJ2-1 | TRBV7-6 | TRBD2 | . | TGTGCCAGCAGCTTATTCGGGACTAGCGGGAGATACAATGAGCAGTTCTTC | CASSLFGTSGRYNEQFF
TRBJ1-1 | TRBV5-1 | TRBD1 | . | TGCGCCAGCAACATTGCGGGACAGGGGTTCGAAGCTTTCTTT | CASNIAGQGFEAFF
TRBJ2-1 | TRBV5-1 | TRBD2 | . | TGCGCCAGCAGCTTGGTCCTAGCGGGGAGCTCCTACAATGAGCAGTTCTTC | CASSLVLAGSSYNEQFF
TRBJ1-2 | TRBV5-6 | . | . | TGTGCCAGCAGCTTGATAGCGACTAACTATGGCTACACCTTC | CASSLIATNYGYTF
TRBJ1-2 | TRBV18 | . | . | TGTGCCAGCTCACTATCTTCCGGGACACAGAACTATGGCTACACCTTC | CASSLSSGTQNYGYTF
TRBJ2-1 | TRBV20-1 | TRBD2 | . | TGCAGTGCACAGCGGGGGCAATCCTACAATGAGCAGTTCTTC | CSAQRGQSYNEQFF
TRBJ1-5 | TRBV10-3 | . | few | TGTGCCATCGTGCTGAGGGTCCAACAGCCCCAGCATTTT | CAIVLRVQQPQHF
TRBJ1-1 | TRBV20-1 | . | . | TGCAGTGCTAGACCCCACGACAGGCCCACTGAAGCTTTCTTT | CSARPHDRPTEAFF
TRBJ2-3 | TRBV12-3/TRBV12-4 | . | . | TGTGCCAGCAGTTTTTCGCGGGGCAGTGGAGATACGCAGTATTTT | CASSFSRGSGDTQYF
TRBJ1-3 | TRBV28 | . | . | TGTGCCAGCAGTTCAGCCTCGGCAGGAGGGAGCTCTGGAAACACCATATATTTT | CASSSASAGGSSGNTIYF
TRBJ1-6 | TRBV5-4 | . | . | TGTGCCAGCAGCTTGGTGGGTCAAACGGGTTCACCCCTCCACTTT | CASSLVGQTGSPLHF
TRBJ2-1 | TRBV4-1 | TRBD2 | . | TGCGCCAGCAGCCAAGGAGAGCGGGGAGGCCCGGGGAATGAGCAGTTCTTC | CASSQGERGGPGNEQFF
TRBJ2-2 | TRBV29-1 | . | . | TGCAGCGTTGAAAGAGACACCGGGGAGCTGTTTTTT | CSVERDTGELFF
TRBJ2-1 | TRBV2 | . | many | TGTGCCAGCAGCTATACTAGTATCATTGATGAGCAGTTCTTC | CASSYTSIIDEQFF
TRBJ2-7 | TRBV6-5 | TRBD2 | . | TGTGCCAGCAGTTACTCGAGGAGCGGGGGGCGCTGGGGGCAGTACTTC | CASSYSRSGGRWGQYF
TRBJ1-2 | TRBV7-2 | . | . | TGTGCCAGCAGCGGGAGGACAGCCGATGGAGGCTACACCTTC | CASSGRTADGGYTF